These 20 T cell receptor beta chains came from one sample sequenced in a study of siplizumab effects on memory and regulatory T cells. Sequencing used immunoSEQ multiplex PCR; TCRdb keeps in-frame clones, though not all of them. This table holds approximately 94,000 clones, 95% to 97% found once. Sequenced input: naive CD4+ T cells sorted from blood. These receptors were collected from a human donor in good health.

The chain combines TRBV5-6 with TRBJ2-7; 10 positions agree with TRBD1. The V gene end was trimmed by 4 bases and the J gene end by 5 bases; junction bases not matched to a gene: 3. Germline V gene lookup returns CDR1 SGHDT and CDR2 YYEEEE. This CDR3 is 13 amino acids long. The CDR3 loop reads CASSRDRGDEQYF. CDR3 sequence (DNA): TGTGCCAGCAGCCGGGACAGGGGCGACGAGCAGTACTTC. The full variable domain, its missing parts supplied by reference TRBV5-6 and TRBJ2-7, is DAGVTQSPTHLIKTRGQQVTLRCSPKSGHDTVSWYQQALGQGPQFIFQYYEEEERQRGNFPDRFSGHQFPNYSSELNVNALLLGDSALYLCASSRDRGDEQYFGPGTRLTVT.

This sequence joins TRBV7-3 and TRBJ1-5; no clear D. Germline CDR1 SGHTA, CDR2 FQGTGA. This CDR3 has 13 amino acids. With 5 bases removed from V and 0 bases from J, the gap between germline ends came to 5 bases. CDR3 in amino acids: CASSLNSNQPQHF. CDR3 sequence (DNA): TGTGCCAGCAGCCTAAATAGCAATCAGCCCCAGCATTTT. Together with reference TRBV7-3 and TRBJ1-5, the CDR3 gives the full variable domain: GAGVSQTPSNKVTEKGKYVELRCDPISGHTALYWYRQSLGQGPEFLIYFQGTGAADDSGLPNDRFFAVRPEGSVSTLKIQRTERGDSAVYLCASSLNSNQPQHFGDGTRLSIL.

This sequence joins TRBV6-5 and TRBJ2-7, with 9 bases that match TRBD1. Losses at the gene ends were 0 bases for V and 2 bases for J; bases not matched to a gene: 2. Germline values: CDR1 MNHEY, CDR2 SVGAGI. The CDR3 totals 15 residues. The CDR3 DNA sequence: TGTGCCAGCAGTTACTCGGGACAGGGACCCTACGAGCAGTACTTC. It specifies CASSYSGQGPYEQYF.

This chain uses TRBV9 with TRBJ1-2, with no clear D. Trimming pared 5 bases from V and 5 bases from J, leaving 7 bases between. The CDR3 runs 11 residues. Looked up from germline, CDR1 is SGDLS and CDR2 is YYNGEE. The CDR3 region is CASSHTYGYTF. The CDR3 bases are TGTGCCAGCAGTCATACTTATGGCTACACCTTC.

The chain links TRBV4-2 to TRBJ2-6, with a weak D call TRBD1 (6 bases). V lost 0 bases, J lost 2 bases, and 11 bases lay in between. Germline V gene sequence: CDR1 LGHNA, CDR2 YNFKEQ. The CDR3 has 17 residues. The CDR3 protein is CASSQDRSGAGANVLTF. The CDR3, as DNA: TGTGCCAGCAGCCAAGATCGGTCAGGGGCTGGGGCCAACGTCCTGACTTTC.

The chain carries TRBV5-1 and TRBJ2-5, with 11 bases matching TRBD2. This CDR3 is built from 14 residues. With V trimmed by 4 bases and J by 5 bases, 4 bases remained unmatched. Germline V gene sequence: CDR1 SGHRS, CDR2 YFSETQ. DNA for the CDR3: TGCGCCAGCAGCCAACTAGCGGGGGAGGAGACCCAGTACTTC. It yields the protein CASSQLAGEETQYF.

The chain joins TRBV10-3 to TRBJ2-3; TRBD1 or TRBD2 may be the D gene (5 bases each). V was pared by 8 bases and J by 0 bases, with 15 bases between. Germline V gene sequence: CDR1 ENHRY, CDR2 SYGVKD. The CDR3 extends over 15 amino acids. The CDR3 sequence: CAIAGAGPSTDTQYF. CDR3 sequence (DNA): TGTGCCATCGCCGGGGCAGGTCCTAGCACAGATACGCAGTATTTT.

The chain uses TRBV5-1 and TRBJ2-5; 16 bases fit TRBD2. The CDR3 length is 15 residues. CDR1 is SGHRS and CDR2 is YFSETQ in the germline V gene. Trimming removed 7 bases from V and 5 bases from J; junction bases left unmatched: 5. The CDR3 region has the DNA TGCGCCAGCGGGACTAGCGGGGGGGCCCAGGAGACCCAGTACTTC. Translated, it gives CASGTSGGAQETQYF.

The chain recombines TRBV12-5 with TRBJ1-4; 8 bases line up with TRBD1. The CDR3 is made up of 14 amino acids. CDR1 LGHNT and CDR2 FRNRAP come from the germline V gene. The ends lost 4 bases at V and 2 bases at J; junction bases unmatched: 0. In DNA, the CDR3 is TGTGCTAGTGGTTGGACAGGGACTAATGAAAAACTGTTTTTT. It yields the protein CASGWTGTNEKLFF.

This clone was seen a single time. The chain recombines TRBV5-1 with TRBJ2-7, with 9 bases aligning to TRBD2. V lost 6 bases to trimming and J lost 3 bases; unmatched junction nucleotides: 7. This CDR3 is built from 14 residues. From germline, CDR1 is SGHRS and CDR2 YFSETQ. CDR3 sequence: CASNLERGDYEQYF. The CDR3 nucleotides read TGCGCCAGCAACCTCGAGCGGGGGGACTACGAGCAGTACTTC.

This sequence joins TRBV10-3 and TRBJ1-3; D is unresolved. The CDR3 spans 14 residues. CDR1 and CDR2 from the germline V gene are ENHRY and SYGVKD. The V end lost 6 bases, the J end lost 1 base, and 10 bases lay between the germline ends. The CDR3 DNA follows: TGTGCCATCAGAGCTTCTGCGTCTGGAAACACCATATATTTT. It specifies CAIRASASGNTIYF.

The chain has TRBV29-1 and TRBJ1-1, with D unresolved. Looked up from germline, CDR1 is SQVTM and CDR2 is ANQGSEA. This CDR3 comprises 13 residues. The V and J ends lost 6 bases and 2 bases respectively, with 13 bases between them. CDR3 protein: CSVRETPNTEAFF. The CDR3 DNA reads TGCAGCGTCCGAGAGACACCCAACACTGAAGCTTTCTTT.

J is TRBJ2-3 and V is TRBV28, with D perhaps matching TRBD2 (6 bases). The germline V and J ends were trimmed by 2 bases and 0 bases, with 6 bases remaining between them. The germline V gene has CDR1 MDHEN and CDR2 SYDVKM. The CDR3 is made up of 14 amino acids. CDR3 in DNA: TGTGCCAGCAGTTTAGGGGGGAGCACAGATACGCAGTATTTT. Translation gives CASSLGGSTDTQYF.

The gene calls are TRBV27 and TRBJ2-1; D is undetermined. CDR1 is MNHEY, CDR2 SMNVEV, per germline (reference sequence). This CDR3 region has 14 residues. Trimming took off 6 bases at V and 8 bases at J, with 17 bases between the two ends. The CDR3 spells CASSSPPPIDEQFF. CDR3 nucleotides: TGTGCCAGCAGCTCCCCCCCTCCGATCGATGAGCAGTTCTTC.

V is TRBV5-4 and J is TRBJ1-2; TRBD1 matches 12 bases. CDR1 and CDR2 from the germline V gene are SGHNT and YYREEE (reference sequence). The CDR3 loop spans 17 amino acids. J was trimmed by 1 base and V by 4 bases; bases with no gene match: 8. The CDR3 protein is CASSPGGTGGFNYGYTF. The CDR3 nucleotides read TGTGCCAGCAGCCCTGGGGGGACAGGGGGCTTTAACTATGGCTACACCTTC.

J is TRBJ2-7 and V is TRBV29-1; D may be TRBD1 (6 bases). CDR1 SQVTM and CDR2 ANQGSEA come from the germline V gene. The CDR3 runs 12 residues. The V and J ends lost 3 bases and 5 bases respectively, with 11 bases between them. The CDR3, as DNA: TGCAGCGTTGACAGGGGAGCAAACGAGCAGTACTTC. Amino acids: CSVDRGANEQYF.

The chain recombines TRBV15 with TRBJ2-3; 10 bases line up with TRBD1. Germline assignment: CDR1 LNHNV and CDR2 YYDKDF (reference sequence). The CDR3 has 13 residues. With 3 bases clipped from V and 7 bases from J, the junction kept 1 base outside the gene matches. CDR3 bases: TGTGCCACCAGCAGGGGACAGGGGAATACGCAGTATTTT. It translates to CATSRGQGNTQYF.

CDR3 loop: CASSQTANYGYTF. CDR3 bases: TGTGCCAGCAGCCAGACGGCTAACTATGGCTACACCTTC. This chain joins TRBV5-6 and TRBJ1-2, with D hard to call. The ends were cut back, 4 bases at V and 0 bases at J, with 7 bases in the middle. Germline V lookup: CDR1 SGHDT, CDR2 YYEEEE. CDR3 length: 13 residues.

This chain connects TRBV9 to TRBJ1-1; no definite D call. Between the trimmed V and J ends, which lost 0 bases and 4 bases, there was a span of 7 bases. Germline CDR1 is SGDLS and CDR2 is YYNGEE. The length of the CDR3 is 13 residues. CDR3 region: CASSVEHTTEAFF. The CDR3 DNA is TGTGCCAGCAGCGTAGAACACACCACTGAAGCTTTCTTT.

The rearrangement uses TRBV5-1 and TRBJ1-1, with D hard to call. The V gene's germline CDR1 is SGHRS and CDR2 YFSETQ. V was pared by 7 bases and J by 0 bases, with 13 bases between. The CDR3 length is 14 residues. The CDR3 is CASRPPAVNTEAFF. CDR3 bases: TGCGCCAGCCGTCCTCCGGCTGTGAACACTGAAGCTTTCTTT.